A single sample is the source of the 11 T cell receptor beta chains below, sequenced in a study of cytomegalovirus exposure and HLA in healthy donors. The PCR had 60 Vbeta and 13 Jbeta primers. This table comes from immunoSEQ multiplex PCR, and its TCRdb copy is limited to in-frame clones, with some not included. Among about 180,000 clones, about 81% were seen once, and the ten largest hold approximately 1.5%. Material: PBMCs. The source of these receptors is a man in his forties or fifties in good health and CMV-seronegative.

For the CDR3, the DNA is TGTGCCAGCTCACCAACGGACGGGGACTATGGCTACACCTTC. Protein sequence: CASSPTDGDYGYTF. The rearrangement links TRBV18 to TRBJ1-2; D uncertain. CDR3 length equals 14 residues. Germline-derived CDR1 and CDR2 are KGHSH and LQKENI. V lost 2 bases to trimming and J lost 3 bases, with 10 bases between them.

As to this clone: Its ends do not fully match the called genes, so a read error is possible. V gene TRBV7-9 combines with J gene TRBJ2-1; 10 nucleotides agree with TRBD1. The germline CDR1 and CDR2 sequences are SEHNR and FQNEAQ (reference sequence). The CDR3 spans 15 residues. The CDR3 reads CSSSLGQGTYNEQFF. In nucleotides, the CDR3 is TGTTCCAGCAGCTTGGGACAGGGGACCTACAATGAGCAGTTCTTC.

The V gene is TRBV7-6, the J gene TRBJ2-2, with 9 bases aligning to TRBD2. Germline V CDR1 and CDR2: SGHVS, FNYEAQ. The CDR3 totals 14 residues. The ends lost 6 bases at V and 9 bases at J; junction bases unmatched: 8. The CDR3 here is CASSQRGDDRELFF. DNA for the CDR3: TGTGCCAGCAGTCAGCGGGGGGACGACCGGGAGCTGTTTTTT.

The rearrangement joins TRBV9 to TRBJ2-7; 7 bases are a match to TRBD1. The V gene end was trimmed by 4 bases and the J gene end by 4 bases; junction bases not matched to a gene: 8. The germline gives CDR1 SGDLS, CDR2 YYNGEE. The CDR3 runs to 14 residues. The CDR3: CASSPRTGGYEQYF. The CDR3 DNA reads as TGTGCCAGCAGCCCACGGACAGGAGGTTACGAGCAGTACTTC.

The chain has TRBV7-2 and TRBJ2-5; D gene ambiguous. V dropped 2 bases and J dropped 4 bases, with 5 bases sitting between them. The CDR3 runs 12 residues. The germline V gene has CDR1 SGHTA and CDR2 FQGNSA. CDR3 region: CASSLLSETQYF. Here the CDR3 DNA reads TGTGCCAGCAGCTTACTCTCAGAGACCCAGTACTTC. The full variable domain, in which reference TRBV7-2 and TRBJ2-5 provide the parts outside the CDR3, is GAGVSQSPSNKVTEKGKDVELRCDPISGHTALYWYRQSLGQGLEFLIYFQGNSAPDKSGLPSDRFSAERTGGSVSTLTIQRTQQEDSAVYLCASSLLSETQYFGPGTRLLVL.

The chain is built from TRBV2 and TRBJ2-1; the D gene is possibly TRBD1 (6 bases). Between the trimmed V and J ends, which lost 6 bases and 7 bases, there was a span of 10 bases. The CDR3 sequence is 12 residues long. CDR1 and CDR2 (germline): SNHLY, FYNNEI. CDR3 in amino acids: CASREQGNEQFF. CDR3 sequence (DNA): TGTGCCAGCAGGGAACAGGGTAATGAGCAGTTCTTC.

This clone was detected a few times. The chain recombines TRBV4-3 with TRBJ2-2; 10 bases agree with TRBD2. CDR3 length: 16 residues. Germline CDR1 LGHNA, CDR2 YSLEER. The junction had 7 bases not matched to a gene; V was cut back by 5 bases and J by 4 bases. For the CDR3, the DNA is TGCGCCAGCAGCTCGAAAGCGGGGGGGCTCACCGGGGAGCTGTTTTTT. Protein: CASSSKAGGLTGELFF.

This clone occurred a few times. The chain uses TRBV11-3 and TRBJ2-5; D unclear. Germline lookup yields CDR1 SGHNT and CDR2 YENEEA. CDR3 length: 14 amino acids. V gave up 4 bases and J gave up 5 bases, with 14 bases separating them. The chain's CDR3 is CASSSFGPGETQYF. CDR3 in DNA: TGTGCCAGCAGCTCTTTTGGTCCCGGGGAGACCCAGTACTTC. Using reference TRBV11-3 and TRBJ2-5 for the parts outside the CDR3, the full variable domain is EAGVVQSPRYKIIEKKQPVAFWCNPISGHNTLYWYLQNLGQGPELLIRYENEEAVDDSQLPKDRFSAERLKGVDSTLKIQPAELGDSAVYLCASSSFGPGETQYFGPGTRLLVL.

The chain couples TRBV18 to TRBJ1-4, with 8 positions matching TRBD1. Looked up from germline, CDR1 is KGHSH and CDR2 is LQKENI. J gave up 6 bases and V 6 bases, and 9 bases lay outside the gene matches. CDR3 length: 15 residues. CDR3 nucleotides: TGTGCCAGCTCGCCCGCGACAGGGGCGCATGAAAAACTGTTTTTT. The encoded protein is CASSPATGAHEKLFF.

The chain combines TRBV5-1 with TRBJ2-7; TRBD2 matches at 7 bases. CDR3 length: 16 residues. Unmatched junction bases numbered 17, after V lost 6 bases and J lost 5 bases. Per the germline V gene, CDR1 is SGHRS and CDR2 is YFSETQ. The CDR3 protein is CASNITGTTLTHEQYF. CDR3 DNA sequence: TGCGCCAGCAACATAACCGGGACTACCCTAACCCACGAGCAGTACTTC.

The genes are TRBV11-3 and TRBJ2-1; 8 bases are a match to TRBD2. The CDR3 totals 15 residues. V was pared by 4 bases and J by 3 bases, with 5 bases of the junction left unmatched. Germline CDR1 SGHNT, CDR2 YENEEA. For the CDR3, the DNA is TGTGCCAGCAGCTCGGGGGGGGGCCTCTACAATGAGCAGTTCTTC. As protein: CASSSGGGLYNEQFF.